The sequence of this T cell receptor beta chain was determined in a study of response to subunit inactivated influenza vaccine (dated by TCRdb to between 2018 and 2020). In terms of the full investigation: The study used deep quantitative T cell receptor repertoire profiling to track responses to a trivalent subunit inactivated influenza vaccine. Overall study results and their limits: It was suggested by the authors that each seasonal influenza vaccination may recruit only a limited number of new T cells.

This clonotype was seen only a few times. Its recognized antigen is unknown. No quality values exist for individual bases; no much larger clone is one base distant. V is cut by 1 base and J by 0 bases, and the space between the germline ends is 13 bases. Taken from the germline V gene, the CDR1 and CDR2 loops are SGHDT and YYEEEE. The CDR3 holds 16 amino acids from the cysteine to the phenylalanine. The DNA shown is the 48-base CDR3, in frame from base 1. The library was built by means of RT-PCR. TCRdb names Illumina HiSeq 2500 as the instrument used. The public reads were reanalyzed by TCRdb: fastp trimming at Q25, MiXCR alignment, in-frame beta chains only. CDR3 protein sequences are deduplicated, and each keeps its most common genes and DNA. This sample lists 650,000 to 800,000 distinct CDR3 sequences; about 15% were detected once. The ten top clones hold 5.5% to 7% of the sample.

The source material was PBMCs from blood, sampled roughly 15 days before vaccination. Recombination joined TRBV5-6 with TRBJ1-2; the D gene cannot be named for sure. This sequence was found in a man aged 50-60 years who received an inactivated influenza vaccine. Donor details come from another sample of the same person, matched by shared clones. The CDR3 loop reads CASSLKGGPSNYGYTF. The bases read TGTGCCAGCAGCTTGAAGGGAGGCCCTTCTAACTATGGCTACACCTTC.